The 12 T cell receptor beta chains reported below all come from one sample, sequenced in a study of blood T cell repertoires in COVID-19. Method: immunoSEQ multiplex PCR; TCRdb's copy keeps in-frame clones and lacks some. Here the sample spans hundreds of thousands of clones, 75% to 90% being singletons. Sequencing was done on a sample of peripheral blood. The receptor source for this set is a woman younger than 35 with acute or convalescent COVID-19.

The chain couples TRBV4-1 to TRBJ2-5, with 9 bases that match TRBD2. The ends lost 6 bases at V and 7 bases at J; junction bases unmatched: 12. The germline V gene has CDR1 MGHRA and CDR2 YSYEKL. CDR3 size: 15 residues. CDR3 amino acids: CASSRLGLARGTQYF. CDR3 nucleotide sequence: TGCGCCAGCAGTAGACTTGGACTAGCGAGGGGGACCCAGTACTTC.

Concerning this clone: This CDR3 is also generated by other DNA sequences in the sample. This rearrangement joins TRBV19 to TRBJ2-7; D remains ambiguous. CDR3 size: 12 residues. V lost 1 base and J 4 bases, leaving 5 bases between the germline ends. CDR1 is LNHDA, CDR2 SQIVND, per germline (reference sequence). The CDR3 here is CASSIGGYEQYF. In DNA, the CDR3 is TGTGCCAGTAGTATAGGAGGATACGAGCAGTACTTC. The whole variable domain, remainder taken from reference TRBV19 and TRBJ2-7, is DGGITQSPKYLFRKEGQNVTLSCEQNLNHDAMYWYRQDPGQGLRLIYYSQIVNDFQKGDIAEGYSVSREKKESFPLTVTSAQKNPTAFYLCASSIGGYEQYFGPGTRLTVT.

The rearrangement links TRBV28 to TRBJ1-2, with D hard to call. In germline, CDR1 is MDHEN, CDR2 SYDVKM. The CDR3 runs to 15 residues. Trimming removed 1 base from V and 6 bases from J, with 15 bases in between. The CDR3 DNA is TGTGCCAGCAGTTTATATATGGTGACTAGGGATGGCTACACCTTC. Amino acid sequence: CASSLYMVTRDGYTF.

The J gene is TRBJ1-2, the V gene TRBV5-1; D is uncertain. Germline CDR1 is SGHRS and CDR2 is YFSETQ. V was clipped by 0 bases and J by 5 bases, with 11 bases between them. The CDR3 runs to 14 residues. The CDR3 region has the DNA TGCGCCAGCAGCTTGGACACAGACGCGTATGGCTACACCTTC. Protein sequence: CASSLDTDAYGYTF.

V gene TRBV5-1 combines with J gene TRBJ1-3; TRBD1 aligns across 8 bases. The germline CDR1 and CDR2 sequences are SGHRS and YFSETQ. This CDR3 comprises 16 residues. Losses at the gene ends were 1 base for V and 4 bases for J; bases not matched to a gene: 7. The CDR3 sequence is CASSLWGGQGGNTIYF. The CDR3 coding sequence is TGCGCCAGCAGCTTGTGGGGCGGACAGGGAGGAAACACCATATATTTT.

This chain uses TRBV2 with TRBJ1-5, with 8 positions matching TRBD1. J gave up 2 bases and V 10 bases, and 7 bases lay outside the gene matches. CDR1 and CDR2 (germline): SNHLY, FYNNEI. This CDR3 is built from 14 residues. The DNA of the CDR3 is TGTGCCACCTGGACAGGGTGGGGCAATCAGCCCCAGCATTTT. Protein product: CATWTGWGNQPQHF.

The genes are TRBV7-8 and TRBJ1-2, with a weak D call TRBD1 (6 bases). Per germline, CDR1 SGHVS and CDR2 FQNEAQ. V gave up 0 bases and J gave up 0 bases, with 20 bases separating them. The CDR3 is 19 residues long. Here the CDR3 reads CASSLALYREGFTNYGYTF. CDR3 coding DNA: TGTGCCAGCAGCTTAGCGCTTTACAGGGAAGGATTCACTAACTATGGCTACACCTTC.

This sequence joins TRBV7-2 and TRBJ1-4; D remains unclear. This CDR3 region has 15 residues. The germline gives CDR1 SGHTA, CDR2 FQGNSA. V shed 1 base and J shed 4 bases, with 10 bases lying between them. The CDR3, as DNA: TGTGCCAGCAGCTTAGATGGGCGTAGTAATGAAAAACTGTTTTTT. Translation gives CASSLDGRSNEKLFF.

The chain joins TRBV18 to TRBJ1-4; 8 bases agree with TRBD1. Trimming took 4 bases from V and 13 from J; bases not matched to a gene: 14. The CDR3 contains 15 residues. The germline gives CDR1 KGHSH, CDR2 LQKENI. CDR3: CASSRYQGAAEGLFF. The DNA of the CDR3 is TGTGCCAGCTCACGGTATCAGGGGGCGGCAGAAGGACTGTTTTTT.

With regard to this clone: Other DNA variants within this sample encode the same CDR3. This rearrangement joins TRBV6-5 to TRBJ1-2; the match to TRBD1 covers 8 bases. Germline V CDR1 and CDR2: MNHEY, SVGAGI. The CDR3 sequence is 13 residues long. With 5 bases clipped from V and 5 bases from J, the junction kept 4 bases outside the gene matches. CDR3 sequence: CASSPTGGYGYTF. In DNA, the CDR3 is TGTGCCAGCAGTCCTACAGGGGGATATGGCTACACCTTC.

The rearrangement uses TRBV9 and TRBJ2-7; 10 nucleotides line up with TRBD1. The CDR3 length is 14 residues. Germline V gene sequence: CDR1 SGDLS, CDR2 YYNGEE. Trimming removed 3 bases from V and 2 bases from J; junction bases left unmatched: 2. The CDR3 region is CASSATGGPYEQYF. In DNA, the CDR3 is TGTGCCAGCAGCGCGACAGGGGGCCCCTACGAGCAGTACTTC.

The V and J genes are TRBV7-7 and TRBJ2-2; 8 bases are a match to TRBD1. The CDR3 extends over 16 amino acids. With 5 bases clipped from V and 5 bases from J, the junction kept 10 bases outside the gene matches. CDR1 and CDR2 (germline): SSHAT, FNYEAQ (reference sequence). The CDR3 spells CASSPEYRGETGELFF. CDR3 nucleotide sequence: TGTGCCAGCAGCCCTGAGTACAGGGGGGAGACCGGGGAGCTGTTTTTT.